The T cell receptor (beta chain) under discussion was sequenced for a study of response to subunit inactivated influenza vaccine. This clonotype has only a few counts. Its antigen is not identified. Findings and limits, study-wide: New T cells are recruited in small numbers by each seasonal influenza vaccination, according to the authors' suggestion.

TCRdb passed the RT-PCR reads through MiXCR, listing each CDR3 protein once. The data hold about 650,000 distinct CDR3 sequences, with less than 20% observed a single time. The CDR3 totals 15 residues. V lost 4 bases and J 4 bases, leaving 16 bases between the germline ends. Germline CDR1 reads LNHNV; CDR2 reads YYDKDF (reference sequence). The sample consisted of PBMCs from blood, taken less than 13 days after vaccination. J is TRBJ1-1 and V is TRBV15, with D tentatively TRBD1 (5 bases). This TCR was sampled from a man in his fifties or sixties who received an inactivated influenza vaccine. Here the CDR3 reads CATSKGRSMGTEAFF. The CDR3 nucleotides read TGTGCCACCAGCAAGGGGCGTTCGATGGGCACTGAAGCTTTCTTT.